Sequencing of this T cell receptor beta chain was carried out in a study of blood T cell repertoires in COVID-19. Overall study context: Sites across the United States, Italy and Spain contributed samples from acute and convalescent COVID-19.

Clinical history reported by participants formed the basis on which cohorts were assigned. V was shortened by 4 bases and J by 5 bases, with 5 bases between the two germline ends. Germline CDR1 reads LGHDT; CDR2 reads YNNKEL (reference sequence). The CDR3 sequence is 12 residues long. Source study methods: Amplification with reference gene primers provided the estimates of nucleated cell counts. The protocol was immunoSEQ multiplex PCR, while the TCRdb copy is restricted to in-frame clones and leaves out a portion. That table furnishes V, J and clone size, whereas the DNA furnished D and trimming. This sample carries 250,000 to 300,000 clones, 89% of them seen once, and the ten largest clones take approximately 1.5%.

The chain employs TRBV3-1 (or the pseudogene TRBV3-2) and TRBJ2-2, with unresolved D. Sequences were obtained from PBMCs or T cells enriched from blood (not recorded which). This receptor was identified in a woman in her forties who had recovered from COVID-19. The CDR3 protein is CASSLVTGELFF. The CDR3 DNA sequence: TGTGCCAGCAGCCTAGTAACCGGGGAGCTGTTTTTT.